This T cell receptor beta chain was retrieved from a study of T cells after yellow fever vaccination. The wider study: SMART-Seq v4 Ultra Low Input served to prepare low-cell-number fractions.

As TCR cDNA was made by 5'RACE template switching, a universal primer site and UMIs were added. TCRdb passed the 5' RACE reads through MiXCR, listing each CDR3 protein once. The data hold approximately 550,000 distinct CDR3 sequences, with 15% to 20% observed a single time. V dropped 5 bases and J dropped 8 bases, with 13 bases sitting between them. The germline V gene has CDR1 MDHEN and CDR2 SYDVKM. The CDR3 contains 12 residues. There are a few counts of this clonotype. What it binds is unknown. Findings of the study overall: Post-booster repertoires again held most primary-vaccination clones (roughly 96% CD4, about 90% CD8).

The source of this sequence is a man aged 25 to 40 who received the YFV17D yellow fever vaccine. V and J are TRBV28 and TRBJ2-7; D unclear. This specimen was PBMCs, taken 15 days after the yellow fever booster vaccination. The CDR3 spells CASSQGKGKQYF. In nucleotides, the CDR3 is TGTGCCAGCAGTCAAGGGAAAGGAAAGCAGTACTTC. The full variable domain, in which reference TRBV28 and TRBJ2-7 provide the parts outside the CDR3, is DVKVTQSSRYLVKRTGEKVFLECVQDMDHENMFWYRQDPGLGLRLIYFSYDVKMKEKGDIPEGYSVSREKKERFSLILESASTNQTSMYLCASSQGKGKQYFGPGTRLTVT.